The 31 T cell receptor beta chains reported below all come from one sample, sequenced in a study of blood T cell repertoires in COVID-19 (dated by TCRdb to 2019 to 2021). Library preparation used the immunoSEQ multiplex PCR assay. TCRdb provides this immuneACCESS table in a form limited to in-frame rearrangements. Some clones are lacking; in checked studies, under half of them reflect an unresolved V gene, and why the rest are absent is not known. The sample table contains around 140,000 clones; only one count was recorded for 84% of them. The ten most abundant clones make up approximately 5% of the sample. The sequenced sample was peripheral blood. These receptors were taken from a human donor in a cohort sampled during active COVID-19.

The chain links TRBV9 to TRBJ2-3; D not resolved. The V end lost 0 bases, the J end lost 6 bases, and 11 bases lay between the germline ends. This CDR3 is 14 amino acids long. Germline CDR1 SGDLS, CDR2 YYNGEE. CDR3 residues: CASSVDNYRDTQYF. The DNA of the CDR3 is TGTGCCAGCAGCGTAGATAACTATCGGGATACGCAGTATTTT.

V is TRBV6-6 and J is TRBJ2-7; D may be TRBD1 (6 bases). Germline CDR1 reads MNHNY; CDR2 reads SVGAGI (reference sequence). V lost 6 bases and J 1 base, leaving 16 bases between the germline ends. CDR3 size: 15 residues. The CDR3 sequence is CASRHPGHPSYEQYF. CDR3 coding DNA: TGTGCCAGCAGACACCCGGGACACCCTTCCTACGAGCAGTACTTC.

The chain recombines TRBV6-6 with TRBJ2-6; possible D gene TRBD2, 5 bases. Germline V gene data show CDR1 as MNHNY and CDR2 as SVGAGI (reference sequence). The CDR3 covers 15 residues. The V gene lost 0 bases and the J gene lost 2 bases, with 5 bases spanning the gap. The CDR3, as DNA: TGTGCCAGCAGTTACTCGGGAGCTGGGGCCAACGTCCTGACTTTC. Translated: CASSYSGAGANVLTF.

This CDR3 is CASGPGLAGWVFF. The CDR3 DNA reads TGTGCCAGCGGGCCGGGACTAGCGGGATGGGTGTTCTTC. The rearrangement links TRBV9 to TRBJ2-1, with 13 positions matching TRBD2. Germline assignment: CDR1 SGDLS and CDR2 YYNGEE. With 7 bases clipped from V and 15 bases from J, the junction kept 10 bases outside the gene matches. The CDR3 is made up of 13 amino acids.

The V and J genes are TRBV4-1 and TRBJ1-2; 7 bases match TRBD1. The CDR3 loop spans 18 amino acids. From germline, CDR1 is MGHRA and CDR2 YSYEKL. The V and J ends lost 1 base and 0 bases, in that order; junction bases with no gene match: 11. CDR3 region: CASSQVPPSGGTNYGYTF. The CDR3 nucleotides are TGCGCCAGCAGCCAAGTACCGCCCTCAGGGGGGACTAACTATGGCTACACCTTC.

The rearrangement joins TRBV12-5 to TRBJ2-1, with 8 positions matching TRBD2. Germline trimming cut 1 base from V and 4 bases from J; bases unmatched to any gene: 12. This CDR3 contains 18 residues. Looked up from germline, CDR1 is LGHNT and CDR2 is FRNRAP. The CDR3 is CASGLGTHRAGEYNEQFF. As DNA, the CDR3 is TGTGCTAGTGGTTTGGGGACTCATAGAGCGGGGGAGTACAATGAGCAGTTCTTC. The entire variable domain, with the rest obtained from reference TRBV12-5 and TRBJ2-1, is as follows: DARVTQTPRHKVTEMGQEVTMRCQPILGHNTVFWYRQTMMQGLELLAYFRNRAPLDDSGMPKDRFSAEMPDATLATLKIQPSEPRDSAVYFCASGLGTHRAGEYNEQFFGPGTRLTVL.

This chain connects TRBV5-1 to TRBJ1-1; D remains ambiguous. This CDR3 contains 13 residues. The V end lost 4 bases, the J end lost 1 base, and 8 bases lay between the germline ends. Germline lookup yields CDR1 SGHRS and CDR2 YFSETQ. As DNA, the CDR3 is TGCGCCAGCAGCCAACAACCGAACACTGAAGCTTTCTTT. It is translated as CASSQQPNTEAFF.

This chain connects TRBV30 to TRBJ1-2; D gene ambiguous. Germline V gene data show CDR1 as GTSNPN and CDR2 as SVGIG (reference sequence). The CDR3 covers 15 residues. V was clipped by 0 bases and J by 8 bases, with 19 bases between them. CDR3 sequence reads: CAWSVNDLSVRGYTF. The CDR3 bases are TGTGCCTGGAGTGTAAATGACCTCTCTGTGAGGGGCTACACCTTC.

The rearrangement uses TRBV28 and TRBJ2-7; 7 nucleotides align to TRBD1. V was pared by 6 bases and J by 2 bases, with 4 bases of the junction left unmatched. The germline V gene encodes CDR1 MDHEN and CDR2 SYDVKM. CDR3 length: 13 residues. DNA for the CDR3: TGTGCCAGCAGAACAGGGGACCCCTACGAGCAGTACTTC. It yields the protein CASRTGDPYEQYF.

The chain is built from TRBV14 and TRBJ1-2; possible D gene TRBD1, 5 bases. CDR3 length equals 14 residues. Trimming left V 3 bases short and J 8 bases short, with 16 bases between. The germline V gene has CDR1 SGHDN and CDR2 FVKESK. The CDR3 is CASSQGLWGRGYTF. The CDR3, as DNA: TGTGCCAGCAGCCAGGGGCTGTGGGGCCGCGGCTACACCTTC.

The rearrangement links TRBV6-5 to TRBJ2-5; the D gene is possibly TRBD2 (5 bases). Germline V lookup: CDR1 MNHEY, CDR2 SVGAGI. Deletions cut 5 bases from V and 2 bases from J, with 12 bases between. The length of the CDR3 is 14 residues. CDR3 sequence reads: CASSRAATQETQYF. In nucleotides, the CDR3 is TGTGCCAGCAGTAGAGCGGCTACTCAAGAGACCCAGTACTTC.

The table lists this clone with a few counts. The gene calls are TRBV4-2 and TRBJ2-7; unclear D gene. The germline V gene encodes CDR1 LGHNA and CDR2 YNFKEQ. V was shortened by 4 bases and J by 1 base, with 11 bases between the two germline ends. This CDR3 has 14 amino acids. The CDR3 sequence is CASSPSGFSYEQYF. The CDR3 DNA follows: TGTGCCAGCAGCCCTTCAGGTTTTTCCTACGAGCAGTACTTC.

The V and J genes are TRBV21-1 and TRBJ2-3; the table's D gene call, TRBD2, was not cross checked with the DNA. TRBV21-1 is recorded as a pseudogene. The CDR3 spans 16 residues. The CDR3 sequence: CASSPRTSGGPDTQYF. The DNA of the CDR3 is TGTGCCAGCAGCCCCCGGACTAGCGGGGGGCCGGATACGCAGTATTTT.

This clone was counted once. V is TRBV18 and J is TRBJ2-4, with 8 positions matching TRBD1. Germline V gene data show CDR1 as KGHSH and CDR2 as LQKENI. The CDR3 covers 14 residues. V trimming: 4 bases; J trimming: 11 bases; junction bases outside the gene matches: 10. CDR3 in DNA: TGTGCCAGCTCACTGGACAGGGCCAGCGGGTTTCAGTACTTC. Translated, it gives CASSLDRASGFQYF.

The CDR3 sequence is CASSLLAGTRGEQYF. The DNA of the CDR3 is TGTGCCAGCAGCCTACTAGCGGGGACCCGGGGGGAGCAGTACTTC. The chain has TRBV7-2 and TRBJ2-7, with 10 bases that match TRBD2. V lost 5 bases to trimming and J lost 7 bases; unmatched junction nucleotides: 11. CDR1 and CDR2 (germline): SGHTA, FQGNSA. CDR3 size: 15 residues.

The chain uses TRBV28 and TRBJ2-1, with 14 bases aligning to TRBD2. Germline V CDR1 and CDR2: MDHEN, SYDVKM. Unmatched junction bases numbered 3, after V lost 4 bases and J lost 4 bases. The CDR3 contains 16 residues. CDR3 protein: CASSWTSGGNYNEQFF. Written as DNA, the CDR3 is TGTGCCAGCAGTTGGACTAGCGGGGGGAATTACAATGAGCAGTTCTTC.

This chain links TRBV6-5 with TRBJ1-1; D is perhaps TRBD1 (6 bases). The V end was cut by 7 bases, the J end by 0 bases, with 15 bases between. This CDR3 spans 15 amino acids. Germline loops: CDR1 MNHEY, CDR2 SVGAGI. The CDR3 sequence: CASTKQRDMNTEAFF. The DNA of the CDR3 is TGTGCCAGCACTAAACAACGGGACATGAACACTGAAGCTTTCTTT.

The chain uses TRBV4-2 and TRBJ1-2; D ambiguous. Trimming stripped 1 base from V and 4 bases from J, with 10 bases between. This CDR3 has 14 residues. From germline, CDR1 is LGHNA and CDR2 YNFKEQ. The CDR3 coding sequence is TGTGCCAGCAGCCAAGGAGGGTCCATCTATGGCTACACCTTC. Protein product: CASSQGGSIYGYTF.

V gene TRBV20-1 combines with J gene TRBJ1-6; D is uncertain. Germline V gene sequence: CDR1 DFQATT, CDR2 SNEGSKA (reference sequence). Trimming removed 3 bases at V and 7 bases at J, with 10 bases between. CDR3 size: 13 residues. The CDR3: CSASRTVNSPLHF. CDR3 coding DNA: TGCAGTGCTAGTCGTACAGTAAATTCACCCCTCCACTTT.

This chain uses TRBV4-2 with TRBJ2-1; 7 bases are a match to TRBD1. Germline V lookup: CDR1 LGHNA, CDR2 YNFKEQ. Losses at the gene ends were 0 bases for V and 8 bases for J; bases not matched to a gene: 7. This CDR3 is built from 15 residues. This CDR3 is CASSQEGGYEDEQFF. The CDR3 DNA reads TGTGCCAGCAGCCAAGAAGGGGGCTATGAAGATGAGCAGTTCTTC.

The chain uses TRBV7-3 and TRBJ2-3, with 13 bases fitting TRBD2. Germline V gives CDR1 SGHTA, CDR2 FQGTGA. Trimming cost V 1 base and J 1 base; bases outside gene matches: 2. The CDR3 is made up of 17 amino acids. CDR3 sequence: CASSLRLAGGRTDTQYF. In DNA form, the CDR3 reads TGTGCCAGCAGCTTAAGACTAGCGGGAGGCCGCACAGATACGCAGTATTTT.

The V and J genes are TRBV9 and TRBJ2-7; a weak D match, TRBD1 (6 bases). The CDR3 contains 15 residues. The germline V gene has CDR1 SGDLS and CDR2 YYNGEE. V lost 0 bases, J lost 0 bases, and 10 bases lay in between. The CDR3, as DNA: TGTGCCAGCAGCGTAGGACAGGACTTCTCCTACGAGCAGTACTTC. Its protein is CASSVGQDFSYEQYF.

This chain links TRBV19 with TRBJ2-1; 9 bases are a match to TRBD1. The CDR3 contains 14 residues. Germline CDR1 and CDR2: LNHDA and SQIVND (reference sequence). The V gene end was trimmed by 7 bases and the J gene end by 7 bases; junction bases not matched to a gene: 8. The CDR3 region is CASTPGQGSNEQFF. As DNA, the CDR3 is TGTGCCAGTACTCCGGGACAGGGCTCGAATGAGCAGTTCTTC. The complete variable domain, with remaining parts taken from reference TRBV19 and TRBJ2-1, reads DGGITQSPKYLFRKEGQNVTLSCEQNLNHDAMYWYRQDPGQGLRLIYYSQIVNDFQKGDIAEGYSVSREKKESFPLTVTSAQKNPTAFYLCASTPGQGSNEQFFGPGTRLTVL.

V usage is TRBV11-2 and J usage is TRBJ2-7; 11 bases fit TRBD2. Trimming at V came to 5 bases and at J to 1 base, leaving 10 bases not matched to a gene. There are 17 residues in the CDR3. In germline, CDR1 is SGHAT, CDR2 FQNNGV. The DNA for the CDR3 is TGTGCCAGCAGCGGGGCGGATCCTAGCGGGGGGTCCTACGAGCAGTACTTC. Translation gives CASSGADPSGGSYEQYF.

The rearrangement links TRBV3-1 (or the pseudogene TRBV3-2) to TRBJ2-3; D is possibly TRBD1 (6 bases). This CDR3 comprises 17 residues. Germline V gene data show CDR1 as LGHDT and CDR2 as YNNKEL (reference sequence). With 5 bases removed from V and 0 bases from J, the gap between germline ends came to 18 bases. This CDR3 reads CASSKGAGQSSTDTQYF. CDR3 DNA: TGTGCCAGCAGCAAAGGCGCAGGACAGTCTAGCACAGATACGCAGTATTTT.

This sequence joins TRBV12-2 and TRBJ2-1; TRBD2, as called in the table, went unchecked against the DNA. TRBV12-2 is a recognized pseudogene. The length of the CDR3 is 14 residues. The CDR3: CARPPGGRHNEQFF. The CDR3 DNA follows: TGTGCAAGACCCCCGGGGGGTAGACACAATGAGCAGTTCTTC.

V usage is TRBV6-4 and J usage is TRBJ2-3; 9 nucleotides agree with TRBD2. Germline loops: CDR1 MRHNA, CDR2 SNTAGT. V trimming: 1 base; J trimming: 2 bases; junction bases outside the gene matches: 7. This CDR3 region has 17 residues. CDR3 in DNA: TGTGCCAGCAGTGACTGGTGGCGGGGGGGAGACACAGATACGCAGTATTTT. As protein: CASSDWWRGGDTDTQYF.

This chain joins TRBV9 and TRBJ2-1; D is undetermined. The CDR3 is 15 amino acids. From germline, CDR1 is SGDLS and CDR2 YYNGEE. V dropped 0 bases and J dropped 6 bases, with 13 bases sitting between them. DNA for the CDR3: TGTGCCAGCAGCGTAGGCTTAGGCCGAGGCAATGAGCAGTTCTTC. This codes for CASSVGLGRGNEQFF.

The genes are TRBV4-1 and TRBJ1-3; D gene uncertain. The V and J ends lost 3 bases and 1 base respectively, with 10 bases between them. Looked up from germline, CDR1 is MGHRA and CDR2 is YSYEKL. This CDR3 has 15 residues. The CDR3, as DNA: TGCGCCAGCAGCCAGTTGGAGGCTTCTGGAAACACCATATATTTT. This gives the protein CASSQLEASGNTIYF.

This sequence joins TRBV7-2 and TRBJ1-6, with D possibly matching TRBD1 (6 bases). The CDR3 runs 15 residues. Per germline, CDR1 SGHTA and CDR2 FQGNSA. V lost 1 base, J lost 9 bases, and 13 bases lay in between. DNA for the CDR3: TGTGCCAGCAGCTTAGTGGCAGGGGAGACTTCACCCCTCCACTTT. Protein: CASSLVAGETSPLHF.

Regarding this clone: Other DNA sequences from this sample encode an identical CDR3 as well. The V gene is TRBV2, the J gene TRBJ2-1, with D unclear. CDR1 SNHLY and CDR2 FYNNEI come from the germline V gene. The CDR3 length is 15 residues. With 1 base removed from V and 1 base from J, the gap between germline ends came to 8 bases. CDR3 residues: CASSEGQVSYNEQFF. As DNA, the CDR3 is TGTGCCAGCAGTGAAGGGCAGGTTTCCTACAATGAGCAGTTCTTC.